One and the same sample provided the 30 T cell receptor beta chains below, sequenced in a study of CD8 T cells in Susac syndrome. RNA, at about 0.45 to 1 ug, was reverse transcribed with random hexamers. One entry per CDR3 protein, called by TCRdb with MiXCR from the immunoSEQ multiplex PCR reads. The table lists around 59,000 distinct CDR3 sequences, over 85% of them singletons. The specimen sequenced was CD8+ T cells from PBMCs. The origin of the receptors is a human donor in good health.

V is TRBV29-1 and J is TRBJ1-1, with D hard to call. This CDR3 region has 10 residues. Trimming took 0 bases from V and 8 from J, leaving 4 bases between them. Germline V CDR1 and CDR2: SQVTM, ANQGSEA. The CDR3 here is CSVEEGEAFF. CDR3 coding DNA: TGCAGCGTTGAAGAGGGGGAAGCTTTCTTT.

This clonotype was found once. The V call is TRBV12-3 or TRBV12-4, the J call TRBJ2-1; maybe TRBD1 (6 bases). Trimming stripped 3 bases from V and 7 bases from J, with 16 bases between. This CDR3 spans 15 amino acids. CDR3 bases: TGTGCCAGCAGTTTGGAGGCAGGGGCGTTAAATGAGCAGTTCTTC. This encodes CASSLEAGALNEQFF.

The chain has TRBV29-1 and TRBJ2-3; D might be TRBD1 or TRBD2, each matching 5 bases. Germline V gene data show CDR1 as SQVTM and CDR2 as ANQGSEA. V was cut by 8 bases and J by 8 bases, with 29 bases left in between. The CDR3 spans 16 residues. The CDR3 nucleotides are TGCAGCCCTATCCTTGACAGTTTAGAGTCGGCGGGTACGCAGTATTTT. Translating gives CSPILDSLESAGTQYF.

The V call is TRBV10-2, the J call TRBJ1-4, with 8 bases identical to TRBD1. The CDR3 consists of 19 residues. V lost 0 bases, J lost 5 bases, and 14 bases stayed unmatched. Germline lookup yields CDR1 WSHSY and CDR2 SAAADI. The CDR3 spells CASSESSRGPRSRNEKLFF. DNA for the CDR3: TGCGCCAGCAGTGAGTCTAGCAGGGGGCCTCGGTCCCGGAATGAAAAACTGTTTTTT.

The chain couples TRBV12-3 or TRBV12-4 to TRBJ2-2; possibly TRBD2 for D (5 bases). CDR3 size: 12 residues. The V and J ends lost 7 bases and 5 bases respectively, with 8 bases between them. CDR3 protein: CASTPGTGELFF. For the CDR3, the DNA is TGTGCCAGCACCCCGGGGACCGGGGAGCTGTTTTTT.

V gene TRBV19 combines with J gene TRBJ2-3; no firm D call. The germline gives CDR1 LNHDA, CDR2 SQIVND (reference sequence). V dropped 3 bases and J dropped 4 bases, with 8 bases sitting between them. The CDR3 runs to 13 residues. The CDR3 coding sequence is TGTGCCAGTAGTATGTGGCTCTCAGATACGCAGTATTTT. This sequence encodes CASSMWLSDTQYF.

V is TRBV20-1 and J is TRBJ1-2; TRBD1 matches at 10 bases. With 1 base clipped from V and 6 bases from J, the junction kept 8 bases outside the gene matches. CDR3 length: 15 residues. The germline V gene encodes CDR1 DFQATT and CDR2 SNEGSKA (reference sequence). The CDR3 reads CSARVRDRGIHGYTF. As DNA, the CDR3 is TGCAGTGCTAGAGTTAGGGACAGGGGAATCCATGGCTACACCTTC.

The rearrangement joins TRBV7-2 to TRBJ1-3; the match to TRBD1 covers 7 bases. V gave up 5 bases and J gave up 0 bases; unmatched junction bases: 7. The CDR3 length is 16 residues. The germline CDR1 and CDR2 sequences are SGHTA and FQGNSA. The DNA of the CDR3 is TGTGCCAGCAGCCCCCTTGGGACAGCCTCTGGAAACACCATATATTTT. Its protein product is CASSPLGTASGNTIYF.

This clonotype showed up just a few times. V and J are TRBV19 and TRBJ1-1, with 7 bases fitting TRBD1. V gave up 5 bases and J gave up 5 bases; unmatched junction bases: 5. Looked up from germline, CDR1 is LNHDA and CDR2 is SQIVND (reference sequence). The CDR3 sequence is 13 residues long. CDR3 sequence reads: CASSEGAGTEAFF. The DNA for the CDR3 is TGTGCCAGTAGTGAGGGGGCTGGGACTGAAGCTTTCTTT.

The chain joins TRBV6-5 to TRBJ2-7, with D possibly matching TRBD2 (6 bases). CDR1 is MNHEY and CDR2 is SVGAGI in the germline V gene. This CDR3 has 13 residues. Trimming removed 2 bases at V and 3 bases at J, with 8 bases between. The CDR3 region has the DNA TGTGCCAGCAGTTACCCGGAGGGCTACGAGCAGTACTTC. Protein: CASSYPEGYEQYF.

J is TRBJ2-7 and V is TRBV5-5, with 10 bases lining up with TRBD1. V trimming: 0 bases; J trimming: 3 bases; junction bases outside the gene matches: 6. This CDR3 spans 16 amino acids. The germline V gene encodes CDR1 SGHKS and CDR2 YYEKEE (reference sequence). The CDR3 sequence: CASSLVRTGGDYEQYF. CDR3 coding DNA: TGTGCCAGCAGCTTGGTCCGGACAGGGGGTGACTACGAGCAGTACTTC.

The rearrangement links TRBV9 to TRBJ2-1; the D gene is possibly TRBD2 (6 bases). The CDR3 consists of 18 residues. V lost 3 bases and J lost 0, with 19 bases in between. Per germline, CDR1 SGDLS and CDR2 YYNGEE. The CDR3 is CASSDAGLAESSYNEQFF. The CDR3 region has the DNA TGTGCCAGCAGCGACGCGGGGCTAGCCGAGAGCTCCTACAATGAGCAGTTCTTC. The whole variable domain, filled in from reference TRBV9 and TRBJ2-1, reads DSGVTQTPKHLITATGQRVTLRCSPRSGDLSVYWYQQSLDQGLQFLIQYYNGEERAKGNILERFSAQQFPDLHSELNLSSLELGDSALYFCASSDAGLAESSYNEQFFGPGTRLTVL.

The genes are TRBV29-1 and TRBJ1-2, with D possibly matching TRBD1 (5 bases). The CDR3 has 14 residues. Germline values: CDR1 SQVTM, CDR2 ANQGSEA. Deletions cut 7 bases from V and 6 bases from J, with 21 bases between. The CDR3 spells CSAGPTGGWNGYTF. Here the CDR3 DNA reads TGCAGCGCGGGACCCACGGGGGGGTGGAATGGCTACACCTTC.

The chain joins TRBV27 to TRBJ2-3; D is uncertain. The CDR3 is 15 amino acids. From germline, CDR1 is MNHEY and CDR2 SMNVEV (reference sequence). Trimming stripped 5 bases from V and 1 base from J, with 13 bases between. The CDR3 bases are TGTGCCAGCAGTCCGGTGGCTGTCGGCACAGATACGCAGTATTTT. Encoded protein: CASSPVAVGTDTQYF.

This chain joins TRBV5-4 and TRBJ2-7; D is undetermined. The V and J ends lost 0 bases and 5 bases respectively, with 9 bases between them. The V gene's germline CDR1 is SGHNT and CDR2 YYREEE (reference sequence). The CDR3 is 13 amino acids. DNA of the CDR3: TGTGCCAGCAGCTTGGGTTTAGTAAACGAGCAGTACTTC. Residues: CASSLGLVNEQYF.

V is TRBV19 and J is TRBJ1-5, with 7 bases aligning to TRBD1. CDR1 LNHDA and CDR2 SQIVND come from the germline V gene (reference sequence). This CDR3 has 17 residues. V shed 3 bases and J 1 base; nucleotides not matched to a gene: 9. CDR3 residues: CASSMFPGGVSNQPQHF. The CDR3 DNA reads TGTGCCAGTAGTATGTTCCCAGGGGGGGTAAGCAATCAGCCCCAGCATTTT.

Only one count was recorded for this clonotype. CDR3 protein: CASGSTREFHYGYTF. The CDR3 bases are TGTGCTAGTGGTTCCACCAGGGAATTTCACTATGGCTACACCTTC. J is TRBJ1-2 and V is TRBV12-5, with D possibly being TRBD1 (5 bases). Trimming took off 4 bases at V and 3 bases at J, with 15 bases between the two ends. Germline V gene sequence: CDR1 LGHNT, CDR2 FRNRAP. The CDR3 is made up of 15 amino acids.

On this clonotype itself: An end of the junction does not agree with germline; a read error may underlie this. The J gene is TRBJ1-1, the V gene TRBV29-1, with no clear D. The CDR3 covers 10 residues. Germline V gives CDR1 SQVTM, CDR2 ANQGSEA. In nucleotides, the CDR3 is TGCAGCGTCGAAGCGGCTGAAGCTTTCTTT. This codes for CSVEAAEAFF.

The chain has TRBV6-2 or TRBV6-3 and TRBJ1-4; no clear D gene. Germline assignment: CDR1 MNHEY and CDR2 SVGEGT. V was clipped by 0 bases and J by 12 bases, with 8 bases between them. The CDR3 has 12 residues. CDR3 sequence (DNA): TGTGCCAGCAGTTACTCGAGTGGTCAACTGTTTTTT. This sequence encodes CASSYSSGQLFF.

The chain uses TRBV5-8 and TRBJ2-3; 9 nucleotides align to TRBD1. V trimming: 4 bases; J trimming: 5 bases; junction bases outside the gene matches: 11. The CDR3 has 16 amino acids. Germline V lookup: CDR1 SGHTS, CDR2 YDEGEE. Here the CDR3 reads CASSARAGTGRDTQYF. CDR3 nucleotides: TGTGCCAGCAGCGCGAGAGCCGGGACAGGGAGAGATACGCAGTATTTT.

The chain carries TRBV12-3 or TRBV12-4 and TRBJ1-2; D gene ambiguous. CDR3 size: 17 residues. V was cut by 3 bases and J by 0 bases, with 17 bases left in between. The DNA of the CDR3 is TGTGCCAGCAGTTTTCCCCGGCGTCAGGAACCTAACTATGGCTACACCTTC. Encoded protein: CASSFPRRQEPNYGYTF.

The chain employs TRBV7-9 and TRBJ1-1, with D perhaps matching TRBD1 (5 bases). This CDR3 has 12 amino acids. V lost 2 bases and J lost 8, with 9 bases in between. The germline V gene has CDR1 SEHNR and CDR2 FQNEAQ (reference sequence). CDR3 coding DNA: TGTGCCAGCAGCTTACAGGGAAGGGAAGCTTTCTTT. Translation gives CASSLQGREAFF.

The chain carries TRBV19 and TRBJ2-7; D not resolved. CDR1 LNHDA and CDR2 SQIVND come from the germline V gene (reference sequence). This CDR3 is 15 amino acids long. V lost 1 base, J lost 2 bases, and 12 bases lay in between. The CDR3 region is CASSIAQASPYEQYF. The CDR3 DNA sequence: TGTGCCAGTAGTATAGCGCAGGCCAGTCCCTACGAGCAGTACTTC.

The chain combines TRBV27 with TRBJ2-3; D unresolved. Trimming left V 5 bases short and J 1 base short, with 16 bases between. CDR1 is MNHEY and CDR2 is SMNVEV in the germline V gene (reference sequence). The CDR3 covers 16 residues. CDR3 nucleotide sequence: TGTGCCAGCAGTAACCAACTCCTAGTTGGCACAGATACGCAGTATTTT. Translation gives CASSNQLLVGTDTQYF.

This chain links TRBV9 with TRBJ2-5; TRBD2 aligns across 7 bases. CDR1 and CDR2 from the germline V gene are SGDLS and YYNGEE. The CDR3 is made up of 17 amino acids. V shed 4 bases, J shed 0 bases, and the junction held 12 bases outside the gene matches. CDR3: CASSPGVTSFNQETQYF. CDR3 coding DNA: TGTGCCAGCAGCCCGGGGGTGACTAGCTTCAACCAAGAGACCCAGTACTTC.

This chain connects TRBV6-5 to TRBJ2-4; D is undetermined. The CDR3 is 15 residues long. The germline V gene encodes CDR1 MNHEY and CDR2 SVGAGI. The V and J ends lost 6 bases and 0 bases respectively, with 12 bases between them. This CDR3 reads CASRPGEEAKNIQYF. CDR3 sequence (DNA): TGTGCCAGCAGGCCAGGCGAGGAAGCCAAAAACATTCAGTACTTC.

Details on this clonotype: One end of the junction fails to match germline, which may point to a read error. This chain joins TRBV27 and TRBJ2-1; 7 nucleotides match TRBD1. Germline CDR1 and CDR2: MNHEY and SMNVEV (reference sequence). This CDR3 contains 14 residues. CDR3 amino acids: CAGSPGTDYNEQFF. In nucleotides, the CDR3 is TGTGCCGGCAGTCCCGGGACAGACTACAATGAGCAGTTCTTC.

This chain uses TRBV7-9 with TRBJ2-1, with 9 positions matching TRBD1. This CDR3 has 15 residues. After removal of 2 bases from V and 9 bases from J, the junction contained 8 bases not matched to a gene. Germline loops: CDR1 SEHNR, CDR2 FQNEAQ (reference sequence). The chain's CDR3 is CASSLPGQGTGEQFF. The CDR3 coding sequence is TGTGCCAGCAGCTTACCTGGACAGGGGACCGGTGAGCAGTTCTTC.

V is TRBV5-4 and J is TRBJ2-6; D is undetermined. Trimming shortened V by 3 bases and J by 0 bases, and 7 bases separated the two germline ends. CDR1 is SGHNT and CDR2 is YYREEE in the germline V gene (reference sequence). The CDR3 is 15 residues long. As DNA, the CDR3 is TGTGCCAGCAGCTGGCTGAGCTCTGGGGCCAACGTCCTGACTTTC. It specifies CASSWLSSGANVLTF.

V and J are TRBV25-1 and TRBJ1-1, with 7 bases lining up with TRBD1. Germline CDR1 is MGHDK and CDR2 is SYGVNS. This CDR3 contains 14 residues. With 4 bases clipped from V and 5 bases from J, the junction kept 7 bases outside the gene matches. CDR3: CASSVDRDGTEAFF. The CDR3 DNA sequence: TGTGCCAGCAGTGTCGACAGGGATGGGACTGAAGCTTTCTTT.